Listed here is a single T cell receptor (beta chain). This sample is drawn from a study of blood T cell repertoires in COVID-19. Looked up from germline, CDR1 is MNHEY and CDR2 is SVGAGI. Between the trimmed V and J ends, which lost 4 bases and 2 bases, there was a span of 11 bases. The CDR3 loop spans 14 amino acids. Repertoires were generated with immunoSEQ multiplex PCR, while TCRdb's copy carries only in-frame clones and drops some. The sample yields around 200,000 clones, around 80% seen once. This clonotype was obtained from a human donor in a cohort sampled during active COVID-19. V usage is TRBV6-5 and J usage is TRBJ2-5, with D tentatively TRBD1 (6 bases). Sequenced: peripheral blood. Here the CDR3 DNA reads TGTGCCAGCAGTTGGACAGACCGACAAGAGACCCAGTACTTC. Protein sequence: CASSWTDRQETQYF.